These T cell receptor beta chains were read from a single sample in a study of cytotoxic CD8 clonotypes in ibrutinib-treated CLL. TCRdb's copy holds only in-frame clones and misses some; the assay was immunoSEQ multiplex PCR. The sample holds some 200,000 clones; about two thirds are singletons and the top ten take 10% to 15%. Sequences were derived from PBMCs, sampled after 24 months of ibrutinib treatment. The receptors were sampled from a human donor with chronic lymphocytic leukemia. Both conserved end residues are part of each CDR3.

>TRBJ2-1|TRBV7-8
CASSARTSSSNEQFF
>TRBJ1-4|TRBV7-2
CASSLSIANEKLFF
>TRBJ2-5|TRBV10-3
CAISERTSGSGETQYF
>TRBJ2-7|TRBV28
CASSPAVGLYEQYF
>TRBJ2-7|TRBV7-2
CASRPGQGPYEQYF
>TRBJ2-7|TRBV5-5
CASSLVASGRVEQYF
>TRBJ2-7|TRBV6-1
CASGLGRGEQYF
>TRBJ2-5|TRBV19
CATSGRGGYQETQYF
>TRBJ2-7|TRBV10-3
CAIWGGRATYEQYF
>TRBJ2-7|TRBV4-3
CASSQPTKPGPPPYEQYF
>TRBJ2-3|TRBV4-3
CASSPLAGGADTQYF
>TRBJ2-5|TRBV11-2
CASSPNSGRQETQYF
>TRBJ2-2|TRBV7-3
CASSLTRETANTGELFF
>TRBJ2-5|TRBV30
CAWSLDRVQETQYF
>TRBJ2-7|TRBV11-3
CASSLGGISGILYEQYF
>TRBJ2-3|TRBV4-1
CASSQGLSGSLDTQYF
>TRBJ2-1|TRBV15
CATSRGTGTSGRHNEQFF
>TRBJ1-1|TRBV28
CASSPIGQLNTEAFF
>TRBJ2-1|TRBV10-2
CASITGDEQFF
>TRBJ2-1|TRBV9
CASSVFQTGEQFF
>TRBJ1-2|TRBV28
CASSFSQYGYTF
>TRBJ1-5|TRBV27
CASSLHSPSNQPQHF
>TRBJ2-7|TRBV6-5
CASSYTSRYYEQYF